The clone carrying this T cell receptor beta chain turned up a few times. The antigen is undetermined. This record belongs to a study of T-cell memory formation after mild COVID-19. TCRdb passed the 5' RACE reads through MiXCR, listing each CDR3 protein once. The table includes 350,000 to 450,000 distinct CDR3 sequences, approximately 27% detected once. CDR1 is DFQATT and CDR2 is SNEGSKA in the germline V gene (reference sequence). Trimming took 6 bases from V and 1 from J; bases not matched to a gene: 11. This CDR3 is 15 amino acids long. Study results and limitations: Some clones that responded were present in memory (sampled pre-infection), which suggests cross-reactive memory joined.

The gene calls are TRBV20-1 and TRBJ1-1; 7 nucleotides agree with TRBD1. The receptor's source is an adult woman who had mild COVID-19 (a few samples of this study predate the infection). Cell type and time point are not known. The source material was PBMCs or a T cell subset sorted from them (not recorded which). The CDR3 DNA follows: TGCAGTGCAACGAGGACAGGCGGTAGGAACACTGAAGCTTTCTTT. It is translated as CSATRTGGRNTEAFF.